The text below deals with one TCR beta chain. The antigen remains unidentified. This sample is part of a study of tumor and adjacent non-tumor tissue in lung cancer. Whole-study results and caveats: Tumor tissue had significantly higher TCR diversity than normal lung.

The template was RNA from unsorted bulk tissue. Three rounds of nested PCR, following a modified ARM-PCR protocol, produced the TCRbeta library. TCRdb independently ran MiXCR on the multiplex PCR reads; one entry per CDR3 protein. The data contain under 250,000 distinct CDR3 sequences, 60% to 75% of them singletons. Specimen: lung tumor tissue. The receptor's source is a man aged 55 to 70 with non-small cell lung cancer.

Here the CDR3 DNA reads TGTGCCAGCAGCTCGGGATGGCTGGCAGACACAGATACGCAGTATTTT. Encoded protein: CASSSGWLADTDTQYF. This chain links TRBV5-4 with TRBJ2-3; D perhaps matches TRBD2 (5 bases). This CDR3 is built from 16 residues. V was cut by 3 bases and J by 2 bases, with 16 bases left in between. Germline V gene data show CDR1 as SGHNT and CDR2 as YYREEE (reference sequence).